These 27 T cell receptor beta chains were sequenced from one sample in a study of blood T cell repertoires in COVID-19. Here immunoSEQ multiplex PCR was the method, and the copy in TCRdb shows in-frame clones only, minus some. The sample yields roughly 250,000 clones, roughly 90% seen once. The sequenced material came from PBMCs or T cells enriched from blood (not recorded which). Receptors were obtained from a woman aged 35 to 49 with acute COVID-19.

This clone was counted a single time. The chain couples TRBV2 to TRBJ2-3; 11 bases are a match to TRBD2. In germline, CDR1 is SNHLY, CDR2 FYNNEI. CDR3 length equals 16 residues. V trimming: 0 bases; J trimming: 2 bases; junction bases outside the gene matches: 1. CDR3 loop: CASSEASGGDTDTQYF. CDR3 DNA sequence: TGTGCCAGCAGTGAAGCTAGCGGGGGGGACACAGATACGCAGTATTTT.

The CDR3 here is CASSTQIFPGGPPAYEQYF. The DNA for the CDR3 is TGTGCCAGCAGCACCCAAATTTTCCCGGGGGGACCTCCAGCCTACGAGCAGTACTTC. The chain couples TRBV21-1 to TRBJ2-7; the DNA was not used to check the table's D call, TRBD2. TRBV21-1 is designated a pseudogene. The CDR3 sequence is 19 residues long.

The J gene is TRBJ1-6, the V gene TRBV7-2; perhaps TRBD1 as D (5 bases). V lost 7 bases to trimming and J lost 4 bases, with 11 bases between them. The V gene's germline CDR1 is SGHTA and CDR2 FQGNSA. CDR3 length: 14 residues. This CDR3 is CASTSTEYNSPLHF. DNA for the CDR3: TGTGCCAGCACCTCGACAGAGTATAATTCACCCCTCCACTTT.

The V gene is TRBV28, the J gene TRBJ1-5; the D gene is possibly TRBD1 (5 bases). Trimming pared 4 bases from V and 2 bases from J, leaving 21 bases between. This CDR3 has 18 amino acids. Germline V lookup: CDR1 MDHEN, CDR2 SYDVKM. The CDR3 loop is CASSSFLSGLRGNQPQHF. DNA of the CDR3: TGTGCCAGCAGTTCGTTTCTCTCGGGACTACGAGGCAATCAGCCCCAGCATTTT.

V is TRBV4-2 and J is TRBJ2-3; unclear D gene. The CDR3 has 13 amino acids. Germline V gene lookup returns CDR1 LGHNA and CDR2 YNFKEQ. Between the trimmed V and J ends, which lost 0 bases and 4 bases, there was a span of 5 bases. The CDR3 reads CASSQDTADTQYF. The CDR3 region has the DNA TGTGCCAGCAGCCAAGATACGGCAGATACGCAGTATTTT.

This clone showed up just a few times. In DNA, the CDR3 is TGCGCCAGCAGCTCCTCCGGCAGGGCTGGGGCCAACGTCCTGACTTTC. Residues: CASSSSGRAGANVLTF. The gene calls are TRBV5-1 and TRBJ2-6, with D possibly matching TRBD1 (5 bases). V shed 3 bases and J shed 2 bases, with 12 bases lying between them. The CDR3 has 16 residues. Per germline, CDR1 SGHRS and CDR2 YFSETQ.

This clone was observed a few times. This chain connects TRBV7-2 to TRBJ2-5, with 8 positions matching TRBD2. The V gene's germline CDR1 is SGHTA and CDR2 FQGNSA. CDR3 length: 13 residues. The CDR3 DNA reads as TGTGCGAGCGGGGGCGGGAGGCAAGAGACCCAGTACTTC. Its translation: CASGGGRQETQYF.

Regarding this clone: This sample also contains other DNA sequences that code for the same CDR3. The rearrangement links TRBV3-1 (or the pseudogene TRBV3-2) to TRBJ2-1; 12 positions agree with TRBD2. Germline V CDR1 and CDR2: LGHDT, YNNKEL (reference sequence). V lost 3 bases and J lost 3; bases outside the gene matches: 3. The CDR3 runs 16 residues. The DNA of the CDR3 is TGTGCCAGCAGCCATCTAGCGGGGGGGGTCTACAATGAGCAGTTCTTC. Encoded protein: CASSHLAGGVYNEQFF.

This chain joins TRBV11-2 and TRBJ1-2; 7 nucleotides agree with TRBD1. CDR1 is SGHAT and CDR2 is FQNNGV in the germline V gene. The length of the CDR3 is 12 residues. V lost 4 bases, J lost 5 bases, and 1 base stayed unmatched. CDR3 region: CASSSQGYGYTF. The CDR3 region has the DNA TGTGCCAGCAGCTCACAGGGGTATGGCTACACCTTC.

This rearrangement joins TRBV3-1 (or the pseudogene TRBV3-2) to TRBJ1-5; D unresolved. V was shortened by 4 bases and J by 0 bases, with 7 bases between the two germline ends. From germline, CDR1 is LGHDT and CDR2 YNNKEL (reference sequence). The CDR3 spans 14 residues. CDR3 residues: CASSLGSSNQPQHF. CDR3 sequence (DNA): TGTGCCAGCAGCCTCGGGAGTAGCAATCAGCCCCAGCATTTT.

V and J are TRBV19 and TRBJ1-4; D might be TRBD1 (5 bases). Germline lookup yields CDR1 LNHDA and CDR2 SQIVND (reference sequence). V was pared by 5 bases and J by 3 bases, with 13 bases between. This CDR3 is built from 15 residues. CDR3 residues: CASSPSRGANEKLFF. CDR3 DNA: TGTGCCAGTAGTCCCTCTCGGGGGGCTAATGAAAAACTGTTTTTT. The full variable domain, completed using reference TRBV19 and TRBJ1-4, is DGGITQSPKYLFRKEGQNVTLSCEQNLNHDAMYWYRQDPGQGLRLIYYSQIVNDFQKGDIAEGYSVSREKKESFPLTVTSAQKNPTAFYLCASSPSRGANEKLFFGSGTQLSVL.

The CDR3 sequence: CASSITPGLADTQYF. In nucleotides, the CDR3 is TGTGCCAGTAGTATAACTCCGGGACTAGCAGATACGCAGTATTTT. The V and J genes are TRBV19 and TRBJ2-3, with 8 bases lining up with TRBD2. Germline CDR1 and CDR2: LNHDA and SQIVND (reference sequence). The ends lost 2 bases at V and 4 bases at J; junction bases unmatched: 5. The CDR3 contains 15 residues.

This chain links TRBV30 with TRBJ1-1; D possibly corresponds to TRBD1 (5 bases). V lost 0 bases, J lost 9 bases, and 14 bases lay in between. CDR1 is GTSNPN, CDR2 SVGIG, per germline (reference sequence). The CDR3 loop spans 13 amino acids. As DNA, the CDR3 is TGTGCCTGGAGTGTACAAACAGGCGGAAAAGCTTTCTTT. It translates to CAWSVQTGGKAFF.

This chain uses TRBV28 with TRBJ2-7; D remains ambiguous. Trimming stripped 7 bases from V and 0 bases from J, with 10 bases between. CDR1 MDHEN and CDR2 SYDVKM come from the germline V gene. The CDR3 contains 13 residues. The CDR3 region is CASNPYSSYEQYF. CDR3 in DNA: TGTGCCAGCAATCCCTATAGCTCCTACGAGCAGTACTTC.

The CDR3: CASKDRGRYEQYF. The CDR3, as DNA: TGTGCCAGCAAAGACAGGGGAAGATACGAGCAGTACTTC. The rearrangement links TRBV28 to TRBJ2-7, with 8 bases identical to TRBD1. CDR1 and CDR2 (germline): MDHEN, SYDVKM. Trimming cost V 7 bases and J 4 bases; bases outside gene matches: 6. The CDR3 consists of 13 residues.

This clone occurred once. This chain joins TRBV5-1 and TRBJ1-1; D may be TRBD1 (5 bases). The germline V gene has CDR1 SGHRS and CDR2 YFSETQ. The CDR3 is 15 residues long. Trimming removed 5 bases at V and 3 bases at J, with 17 bases between. CDR3 residues: CASRWGLAVDTEAFF. In nucleotides, the CDR3 is TGCGCCAGCAGATGGGGCCTCGCCGTCGACACTGAAGCTTTCTTT.

The chain has TRBV19 and TRBJ2-7, with 7 positions matching TRBD1. The CDR3 runs 16 residues. The germline CDR1 and CDR2 sequences are LNHDA and SQIVND (reference sequence). The trim removed 3 bases at V and 2 bases at J, leaving 10 bases unmatched. CDR3 loop: CASSISRRDSAYEQYF. For the CDR3, the DNA is TGTGCCAGTAGTATTTCACGCCGGGACAGCGCCTACGAGCAGTACTTC.

The chain carries TRBV2 and TRBJ2-7; 7 bases align to TRBD1. The CDR3 covers 14 residues. V lost 5 bases, J lost 3 bases, and 7 bases stayed unmatched. Germline loops: CDR1 SNHLY, CDR2 FYNNEI. The CDR3 nucleotides are TGTGCCAGCAGTACCACAGGGGTTATCTACGAGCAGTACTTC. Protein sequence: CASSTTGVIYEQYF.

This chain's CDR3 is CASSPGYREQTF. CDR3 DNA sequence: TGTGCCAGCAGTCCAGGCTACAGGGAGCAGACCTTC. The V call is TRBV12-3 or TRBV12-4, the J call TRBJ1-2; perhaps TRBD1 as D (6 bases). Trimming pared 5 bases from V and 14 bases from J, leaving 18 bases between. This CDR3 is built from 12 residues.

J is TRBJ1-1 and V is TRBV6-5; D call uncertain. CDR1 and CDR2 (germline): MNHEY, SVGAGI. Trimming removed 7 bases from V and 3 bases from J, with 15 bases in between. The CDR3 spans 14 residues. CDR3 sequence (DNA): TGTGCCAGCATCGACCTCTACGGGGACACTGAAGCTTTCTTT. Translation: CASIDLYGDTEAFF.

The chain employs TRBV6-5 and TRBJ2-1; 10 bases line up with TRBD2. The CDR3 totals 16 residues. The V gene's germline CDR1 is MNHEY and CDR2 SVGAGI. Germline trimming cut 1 base from V and 7 bases from J; bases unmatched to any gene: 7. For the CDR3, the DNA is TGTGCCAGCAGTTACTTCGCTAGCGGGGGCCGGAATGAGCAGTTCTTC. Translating gives CASSYFASGGRNEQFF.

The chain joins TRBV7-9 to TRBJ2-2; maybe TRBD2 (6 bases). The CDR3 runs 17 residues. CDR1 and CDR2 (germline): SEHNR, FQNEAQ (reference sequence). Trimming removed 1 base from V and 6 bases from J, with 18 bases in between. CDR3 loop: CASSLVGLVGTPGELFF. DNA of the CDR3: TGTGCCAGCAGCTTAGTGGGACTGGTGGGAACCCCCGGGGAGCTGTTTTTT.

The V and J genes are TRBV29-1 and TRBJ1-2, with D perhaps TRBD1 (6 bases). CDR3 length equals 14 residues. CDR1 SQVTM and CDR2 ANQGSEA come from the germline V gene. Trimming removed 4 bases from V and 0 bases from J, with 12 bases in between. CDR3 sequence (DNA): TGCAGCGTTGCGGGGGGGGCACCTAACTATGGCTACACCTTC. Translation: CSVAGGAPNYGYTF. Complete variable domain (other parts from reference TRBV29-1 and TRBJ1-2): SAVISQKPSRDICQRGTSLTIQCQVDSQVTMMFWYRQQPGQSLTLIATANQGSEATYESGFVIDKFPISRPNLTFSTLTVSNMSPEDSSIYLCSVAGGAPNYGYTFGSGTRLTVV.

This clone has just a few counts. At one end, the junction sequence differs from germline, possibly due to a read error. The V call is TRBV5-1, the J call TRBJ1-2; D unresolved. The length of the CDR3 is 14 residues. Germline V gene sequence: CDR1 SGHRS, CDR2 YFSETQ. The CDR3 reads CASRAEVWVNILHF. In DNA form, the CDR3 reads TGCGCCAGCAGGGCCGAGGTTTGGGTGAATATACTACACTTC.

This clone was seen a handful of times. J is TRBJ2-7 and V is TRBV5-4; 7 nucleotides align to TRBD2. The CDR3 sequence is 17 residues long. The V segment lost 0 bases and the J segment 1 base; nucleotides outside the gene matches: 10. Germline V gene lookup returns CDR1 SGHNT and CDR2 YYREEE (reference sequence). The CDR3 sequence: CASSLAAGVAGSYEQYF. CDR3 bases: TGTGCCAGCAGCTTGGCCGCGGGGGTAGCGGGTTCCTACGAGCAGTACTTC. The complete variable domain, with remaining parts taken from reference TRBV5-4 and TRBJ2-7, reads ETGVTQSPTHLIKTRGQQVTLRCSSQSGHNTVSWYQQALGQGPQFIFQYYREEENGRGNFPPRFSGLQFPNYSSELNVNALELDDSALYLCASSLAAGVAGSYEQYFGPGTRLTVT.

This rearrangement joins TRBV2 to TRBJ2-3; D possibly corresponds to TRBD2 (7 bases). The germline CDR1 and CDR2 sequences are SNHLY and FYNNEI. V was clipped by 10 bases and J by 11 bases, with 22 bases between them. The CDR3 has 13 residues. The CDR3 sequence is CAITPRGAGGQYF. Here the CDR3 DNA reads TGTGCCATCACCCCACGGGGGGCTGGGGGGCAGTATTTT.

CDR3 sequence: CASSQDRGVASPLHF. The CDR3, as DNA: TGTGCCAGCAGCCAAGACAGGGGAGTGGCTTCACCCCTCCACTTT. The chain recombines TRBV4-2 with TRBJ1-6, with D possibly being TRBD1 (6 bases). Trimming stripped 0 bases from V and 9 bases from J, with 12 bases between. The CDR3 has 15 amino acids. The germline gives CDR1 LGHNA, CDR2 YNFKEQ.